A selection of T cell receptor beta chains follows, all from one sample in a study of post-analysis software for immune sequencing data. TCRdb ran MiXCR on the PCR reads and lists one entry per CDR3 protein. Among over 150,000 distinct CDR3 sequences listed, 30% were seen once. The sequencing sample was made of blood. The receptors come from a girl aged 5-17 years with multiple sclerosis. Each CDR3 is given with its conserved first and last residue. The D gene is left open where the match is weak. Clone sizes are given selectively: once, few, many, or a class where the clone is expanded.

. TRBJ1-2 . TRBV6-2/TRBV6-3 CASSPREGSRAWDNYGYTF TGTGCCAGCAGCCCCCGGGAGGGATCGAGGGCGTGGGATAACTATGGCTACACCTTC
. TRBJ2-6 . TRBV29-1 CSVGDPTGANVLTF TGCAGCGTTGGGGACCCCACTGGGGCCAACGTCCTGACTTTC
. TRBJ1-4 few TRBV6-1 CASTLGWVEDNEKLFF TGTGCCAGCACTCTGGGCTGGGTAGAGGATAATGAAAAACTGTTTTTT
. TRBJ2-6 few TRBV29-1 CSVVGSGANVLTF TGCAGCGTCGTGGGGAGTGGGGCCAACGTCCTGACTTTC
. TRBJ2-7 few TRBV5-1 CASSSQGGSYEQYF TGCGCCAGCAGCTCCCAGGGGGGATCCTACGAGCAGTACTTC
. TRBJ1-5 . TRBV25-1 CASSWGSQPQHF TGTGCCAGCAGTTGGGGAAGTCAGCCCCAGCATTTT
TRBD2 TRBJ2-1 . TRBV5-1 CASSLVSKFTSGDPYNEQFF TGCGCCAGCAGCTTGGTGTCGAAATTCACTAGCGGGGACCCCTACAATGAGCAGTTCTTC
TRBD2 TRBJ2-7 many TRBV29-1 CSVYFVGTSVYEQYF TGCAGCGTTTACTTTGTAGGGACTAGCGTCTACGAGCAGTACTTC
. TRBJ2-1 many TRBV20-1 CSAREHIIYNEQFF TGCAGTGCTAGAGAACATATAATTTACAATGAGCAGTTCTTC
TRBD1 TRBJ1-4 once TRBV5-1 CASRNTGGEEKLFF TGCGCCAGCAGGAATACAGGGGGCGAGGAAAAACTGTTTTTT
TRBD1 TRBJ2-7 . TRBV9 CASSVGGTASYEQYF TGTGCCAGCAGCGTAGGAGGGACAGCTTCCTACGAGCAGTACTTC
TRBD2 TRBJ2-3 many TRBV7-2 CASSFGGRVIDTQYF TGTGCCAGCAGCTTCGGCGGGAGGGTTATAGATACGCAGTATTTT
. TRBJ2-1 . TRBV9 CASSVGVGASCNEQFF TGTGCCAGCAGCGTAGGGGTGGGGGCCTCCTGCAATGAGCAGTTCTTC
TRBD2 TRBJ2-1 many TRBV2 CASRTRTSGGIYNEQFF TGTGCCAGCCGGACACGGACTAGCGGGGGCATCTACAATGAGCAGTTCTTC
. TRBJ1-1 few TRBV20-1 CSARAGGGNTEAFF TGCAGTGCTAGAGCCGGGGGCGGGAACACTGAAGCTTTCTTT
. TRBJ2-1 . TRBV14 CASSRPGGEQFF TGTGCCAGCAGCCGCCCTGGGGGTGAGCAGTTCTTC
. TRBJ2-4 . TRBV30 CAWSGGLAKNIQYF TGTGCCTGGAGTGGGGGGCTAGCCAAAAACATTCAGTACTTC
. TRBJ1-1 . TRBV5-1 CASSLGQVGGWTEAFF TGCGCCAGCAGCTTGGGGCAGGTTGGCGGATGGACTGAAGCTTTCTTT
. TRBJ1-1 . TRBV5-1 CASSLVGPEAFF TGCGCCAGCAGCTTGGTCGGGCCTGAAGCTTTCTTT
. TRBJ1-4 few TRBV4-1 CASSHLPGLNEKLFF TGCGCCAGCAGCCACCTCCCCGGCCTTAATGAAAAACTGTTTTTT
. TRBJ1-1 . TRBV5-1 CASSPRDPSSAEAFF TGCGCCAGCAGTCCAAGGGACCCTTCATCGGCTGAAGCTTTCTTT
TRBD1 TRBJ1-2 many TRBV28 CASSLDQTGGNYGYTF TGTGCCAGCAGTTTGGACCAGACAGGGGGCAACTATGGCTACACCTTC
TRBD1 TRBJ2-7 many TRBV20-1 CSARAFRTGDYEQYF TGCAGTGCTAGGGCCTTTAGGACAGGGGACTACGAGCAGTACTTC
. TRBJ1-2 . TRBV28 CASSFTNYSYTF TGTGCCAGCAGTTTCACTAACTATAGCTACACCTTC
. TRBJ2-1 many TRBV5-5 CASSAAHGDEQFF TGTGCCAGCAGTGCCGCGCACGGAGATGAGCAGTTCTTC
TRBD2 TRBJ2-1 many TRBV12-3/TRBV12-4 CASSPGLAGGLSMGPYNEQFF TGTGCCAGCAGTCCGGGACTAGCGGGAGGGCTCTCGATGGGCCCCTACAATGAGCAGTTCTTC
. TRBJ2-7 many TRBV29-1 CSVEDRGTANYEQYF TGCAGCGTTGAAGATAGGGGGACGGCGAATTACGAGCAGTACTTC
. TRBJ2-7 many TRBV20-1 CSARTSSATDSYEQYF TGCAGTGCTAGGACATCTAGCGCGACTGACTCCTACGAGCAGTACTTC
TRBD2 TRBJ2-3 few TRBV12-3/TRBV12-4 CASSFLLREERTDTQYF TGTGCCAGCAGTTTCCTTTTGCGGGAGGAGCGCACAGATACGCAGTATTTT
. TRBJ2-7 many TRBV4-1 CASSLDGSYEQYF TGCGCCAGCAGCCTAGACGGCTCCTACGAGCAGTACTTC
. TRBJ2-5 many TRBV5-1 CASSLRLGGQETQYF TGCGCCAGCAGCTTGCGACTAGGGGGCCAAGAGACCCAGTACTTC
. TRBJ2-7 many TRBV12-3/TRBV12-4 CASRFGGDPYEQYF TGTGCCAGCCGGTTTGGAGGGGATCCCTACGAGCAGTACTTC
. TRBJ2-1 . TRBV20-1 CSANTQGRDEQFF TGCAGTGCTAACACCCAGGGTCGCGATGAGCAGTTCTTC
TRBD1 TRBJ2-3 few TRBV9 CASSVGDRADTQYF TGTGCCAGCAGCGTAGGGGACAGGGCAGATACGCAGTATTTT
TRBD1 TRBJ2-3 . TRBV9 CASSLTGGLIADTQYF TGTGCCAGCAGCTTAACAGGGGGATTGATTGCAGATACGCAGTATTTT
TRBD2 TRBJ2-2 . TRBV14 CASSLFRGLALTNTGELFF TGTGCCAGCAGCCTATTCCGGGGACTAGCGCTTACGAACACCGGGGAGCTGTTTTTT
. TRBJ2-7 . TRBV20-1 CSASTTGSAYEQYF TGCAGTGCTAGTACAACAGGGAGCGCCTACGAGCAGTACTTC
TRBD1 TRBJ2-3 many TRBV6-5 CASGERQGLTDTQYF TGTGCCAGCGGGGAGAGACAGGGCCTCACAGATACGCAGTATTTT
. TRBJ2-3 . TRBV5-1 CASGTSGWTNTDTQYF TGCGCCAGCGGCACTTCCGGATGGACGAACACAGATACGCAGTATTTT
. TRBJ2-3 many TRBV19 CASSIGSADTQYF TGTGCCAGTAGTATAGGTTCCGCAGATACGCAGTATTTT
. TRBJ2-1 . TRBV9 CASSAVANPGSYNEQFF TGTGCCAGCAGCGCCGTGGCCAACCCGGGGTCCTACAATGAGCAGTTCTTC
. TRBJ1-5 few TRBV10-1 CAGTGMNQPQHF TGCGCCGGAACAGGGATGAATCAGCCCCAGCATTTT
. TRBJ2-1 few TRBV2 CASSDPSGAASYNEQFF TGTGCCAGCAGTGATCCCTCAGGAGCGGCCTCCTACAATGAGCAGTTCTTC
. TRBJ2-7 . TRBV13 CASSFRAEQYF TGTGCCAGCAGCTTTAGAGCGGAGCAGTACTTC
. TRBJ1-5 . TRBV10-3 CAISDREQSRPQHF TGTGCCATCAGTGACCGGGAACAAAGTCGACCCCAGCATTTT
TRBD1 TRBJ2-3 . TRBV6-1 CASSELRGRPDTQYF TGTGCCAGCAGTGAACTCAGGGGGCGCCCAGATACGCAGTATTTT
TRBD2 TRBJ2-1 . TRBV5-1 CASSPRLAGGAYNEQFF TGCGCCAGCAGCCCGCGACTAGCGGGAGGGGCCTACAATGAGCAGTTCTTC
TRBD2 TRBJ2-3 many TRBV5-5 CASSTSVAGGGDTQYF TGTGCCAGCAGCACCTCGGTAGCGGGAGGCGGGGATACGCAGTATTTT
TRBD2 TRBJ2-3 many TRBV12-3/TRBV12-4 CATRLAGGTDTQYF TGTGCCACCCGACTAGCGGGTGGCACAGATACGCAGTATTTT
TRBD2 TRBJ2-1 few TRBV7-3 CASSLIGTSDHNEQFF TGTGCCAGCAGCTTAATTGGGACTAGCGACCACAATGAGCAGTTCTTC
. TRBJ2-1 . TRBV5-1 CASSWGVGYNEQFF TGCGCCAGCAGCTGGGGAGTGGGCTACAATGAGCAGTTCTTC
TRBD2 TRBJ2-2 . TRBV20-1 CSAEDASGRWTGELFF TGCAGTGCCGAGGATGCTAGCGGGAGGTGGACCGGGGAGCTGTTTTTT
TRBD2 TRBJ2-3 many TRBV27 CASSLGGLGSTDTQYF TGTGCCAGCAGTTTAGGGGGACTAGGCAGCACAGATACGCAGTATTTT
TRBD1 TRBJ1-5 . TRBV15 CATSGTGSRQPQHF TGTGCCACCAGCGGGACAGGGTCTCGTCAGCCCCAGCATTTT
. TRBJ1-1 . TRBV18 CASSPLTSGGEAFF TGTGCCAGCTCACCCCTGACGTCTGGAGGTGAAGCTTTCTTT
. TRBJ2-5 . TRBV2 CASSGPGVIETQYF TGTGCCAGCAGTGGGCCTGGGGTAATAGAGACCCAGTACTTC
TRBD2 TRBJ2-3 . TRBV2 CASSERLAGAFDTQYF TGTGCCAGCAGTGAACGTCTAGCGGGAGCCTTCGATACGCAGTATTTT
TRBD2 TRBJ2-1 few TRBV6-2/TRBV6-3 CASSYSGLAGVRHNEQFF TGTGCCAGCAGTTACTCGGGACTAGCGGGGGTCCGGCACAATGAGCAGTTCTTC
. TRBJ1-1 . TRBV4-1 CASSQVDRASAEAFF TGCGCCAGCAGCCAAGTGGACCGCGCGAGCGCTGAAGCTTTCTTT
TRBD2 TRBJ2-7 many TRBV19 CATGSGRGPYEQYF TGTGCCACTGGGAGCGGGAGAGGGCCCTACGAGCAGTACTTC